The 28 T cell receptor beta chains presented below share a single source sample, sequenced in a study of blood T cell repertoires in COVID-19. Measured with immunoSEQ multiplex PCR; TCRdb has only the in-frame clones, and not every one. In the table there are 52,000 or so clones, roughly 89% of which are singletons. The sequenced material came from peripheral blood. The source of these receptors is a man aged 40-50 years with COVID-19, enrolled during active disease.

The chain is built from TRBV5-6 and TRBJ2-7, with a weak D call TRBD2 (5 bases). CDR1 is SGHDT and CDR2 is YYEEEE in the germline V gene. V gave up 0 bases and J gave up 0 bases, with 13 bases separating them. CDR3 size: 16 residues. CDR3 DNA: TGTGCCAGCAGCTTGGAGGGCCGGGGTAGCTCCTACGAGCAGTACTTC. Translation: CASSLEGRGSSYEQYF.

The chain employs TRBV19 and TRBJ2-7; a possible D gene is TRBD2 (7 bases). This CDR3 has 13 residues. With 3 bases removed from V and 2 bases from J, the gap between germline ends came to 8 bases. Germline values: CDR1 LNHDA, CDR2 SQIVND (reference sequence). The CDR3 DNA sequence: TGTGCCAGTAGTATGGGGGGGCCCTACGAGCAGTACTTC. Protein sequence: CASSMGGPYEQYF.

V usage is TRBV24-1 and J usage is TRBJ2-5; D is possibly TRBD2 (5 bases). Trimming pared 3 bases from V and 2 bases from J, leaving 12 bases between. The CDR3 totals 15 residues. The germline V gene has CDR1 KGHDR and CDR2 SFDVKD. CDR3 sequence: CATSDRRPGQETQYF. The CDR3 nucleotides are TGTGCCACCAGTGATCGTCGACCGGGGCAAGAGACCCAGTACTTC.

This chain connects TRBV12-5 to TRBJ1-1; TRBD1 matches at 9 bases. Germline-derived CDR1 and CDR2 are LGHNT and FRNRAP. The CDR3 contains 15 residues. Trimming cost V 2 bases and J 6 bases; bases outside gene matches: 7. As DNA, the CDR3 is TGTGCTAGTGGTTTGCTACAGGGGGCGCTCCCTGAAGCTTTCTTT. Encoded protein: CASGLLQGALPEAFF. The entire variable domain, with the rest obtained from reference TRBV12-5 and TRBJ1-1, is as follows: DARVTQTPRHKVTEMGQEVTMRCQPILGHNTVFWYRQTMMQGLELLAYFRNRAPLDDSGMPKDRFSAEMPDATLATLKIQPSEPRDSAVYFCASGLLQGALPEAFFGQGTRLTVV.

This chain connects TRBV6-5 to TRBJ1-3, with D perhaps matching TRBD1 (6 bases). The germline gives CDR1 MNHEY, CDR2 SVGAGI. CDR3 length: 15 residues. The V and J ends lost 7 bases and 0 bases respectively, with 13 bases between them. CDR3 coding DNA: TGTGCCAGCAAACAGGGAGCTCTCTCTGGAAACACCATATATTTT. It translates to CASKQGALSGNTIYF.

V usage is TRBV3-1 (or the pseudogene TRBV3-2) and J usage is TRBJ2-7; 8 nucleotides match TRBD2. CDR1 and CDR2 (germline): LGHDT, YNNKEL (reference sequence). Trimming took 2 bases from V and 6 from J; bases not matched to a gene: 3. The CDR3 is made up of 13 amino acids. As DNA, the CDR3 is TGTGCCAGCAGCCAACTAGCGGGTCGCGAGCAGTACTTC. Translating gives CASSQLAGREQYF.

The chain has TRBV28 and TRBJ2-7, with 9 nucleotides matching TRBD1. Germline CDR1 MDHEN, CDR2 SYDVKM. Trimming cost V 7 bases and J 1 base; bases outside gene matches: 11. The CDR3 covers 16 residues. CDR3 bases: TGTGCCAGCACCCGGCCAGGGACAGGGAATTCCTACGAGCAGTACTTC. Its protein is CASTRPGTGNSYEQYF.

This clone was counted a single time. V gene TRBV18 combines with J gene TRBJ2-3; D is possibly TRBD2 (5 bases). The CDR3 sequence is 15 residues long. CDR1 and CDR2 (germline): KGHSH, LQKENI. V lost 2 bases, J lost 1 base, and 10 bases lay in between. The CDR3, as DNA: TGTGCCAGCTCACCAATTGCCGGGGGCACAGATACGCAGTATTTT. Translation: CASSPIAGGTDTQYF.

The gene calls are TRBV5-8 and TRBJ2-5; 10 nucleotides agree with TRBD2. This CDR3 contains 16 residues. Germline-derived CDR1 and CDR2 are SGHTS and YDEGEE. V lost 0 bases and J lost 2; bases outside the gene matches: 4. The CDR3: CASSLGLAGEQETQYF. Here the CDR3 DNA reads TGTGCCAGCAGCTTGGGGCTAGCGGGAGAACAAGAGACCCAGTACTTC.

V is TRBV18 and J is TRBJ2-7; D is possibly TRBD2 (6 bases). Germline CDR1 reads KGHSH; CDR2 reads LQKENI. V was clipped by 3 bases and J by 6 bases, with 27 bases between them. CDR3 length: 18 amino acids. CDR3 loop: CASSPLHHTGAVGFEQYF. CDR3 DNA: TGTGCCAGCTCACCTCTACACCATACGGGAGCTGTGGGATTCGAGCAGTACTTC.

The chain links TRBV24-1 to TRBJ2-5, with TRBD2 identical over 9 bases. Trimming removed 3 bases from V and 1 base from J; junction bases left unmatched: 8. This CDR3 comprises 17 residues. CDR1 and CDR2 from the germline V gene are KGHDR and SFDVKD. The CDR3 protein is CATSDPPGLAPQETQYF. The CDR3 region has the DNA TGTGCCACCAGTGATCCACCAGGACTAGCGCCCCAAGAGACCCAGTACTTC.

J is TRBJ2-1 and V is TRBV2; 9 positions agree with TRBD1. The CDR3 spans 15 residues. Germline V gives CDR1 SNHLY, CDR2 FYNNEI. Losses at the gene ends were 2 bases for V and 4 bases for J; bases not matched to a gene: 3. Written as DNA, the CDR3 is TGTGCCAGCAGTGAACTCGGACAGGGGTACAATGAGCAGTTCTTC. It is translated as CASSELGQGYNEQFF.

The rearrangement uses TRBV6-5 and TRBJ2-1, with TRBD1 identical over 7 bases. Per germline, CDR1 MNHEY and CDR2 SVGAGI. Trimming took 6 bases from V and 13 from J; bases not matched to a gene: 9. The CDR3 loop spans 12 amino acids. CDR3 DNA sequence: TGTGCCAGCAGCGTTGACAGGGTGGACCAGTTCTTC. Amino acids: CASSVDRVDQFF.

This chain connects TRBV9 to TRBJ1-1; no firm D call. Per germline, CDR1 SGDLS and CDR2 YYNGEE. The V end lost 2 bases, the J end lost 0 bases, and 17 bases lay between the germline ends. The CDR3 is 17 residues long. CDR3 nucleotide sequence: TGTGCCAGCAGCGTTGGAGAGACCAGCACTCTGAACACTGAAGCTTTCTTT. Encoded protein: CASSVGETSTLNTEAFF.

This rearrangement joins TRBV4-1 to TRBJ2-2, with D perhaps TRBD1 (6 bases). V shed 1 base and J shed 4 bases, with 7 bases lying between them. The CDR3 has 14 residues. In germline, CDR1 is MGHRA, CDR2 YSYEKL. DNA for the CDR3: TGCGCCAGCAGCCAAGTAGGGGGCACCGGGGAGCTGTTTTTT. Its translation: CASSQVGGTGELFF.

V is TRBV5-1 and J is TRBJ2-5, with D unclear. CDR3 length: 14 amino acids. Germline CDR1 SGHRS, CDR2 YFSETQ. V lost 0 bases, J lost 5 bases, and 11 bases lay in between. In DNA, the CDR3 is TGCGCCAGCAGCTTGGGGCAGCTAGTCGAGACCCAGTACTTC. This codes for CASSLGQLVETQYF.

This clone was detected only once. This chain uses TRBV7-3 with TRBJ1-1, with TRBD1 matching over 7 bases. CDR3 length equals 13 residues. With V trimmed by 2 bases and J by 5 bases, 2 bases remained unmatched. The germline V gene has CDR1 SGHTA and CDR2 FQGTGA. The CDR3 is CASSLSGGTEAFF. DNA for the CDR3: TGTGCCAGCAGCTTATCAGGGGGGACTGAAGCTTTCTTT.

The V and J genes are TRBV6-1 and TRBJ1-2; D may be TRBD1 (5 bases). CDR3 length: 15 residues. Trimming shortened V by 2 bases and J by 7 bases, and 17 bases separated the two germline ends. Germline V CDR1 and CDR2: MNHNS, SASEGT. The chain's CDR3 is CASSESPGSLGGYTF. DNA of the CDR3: TGTGCCAGCAGTGAATCTCCAGGGTCCTTAGGTGGCTACACCTTC.

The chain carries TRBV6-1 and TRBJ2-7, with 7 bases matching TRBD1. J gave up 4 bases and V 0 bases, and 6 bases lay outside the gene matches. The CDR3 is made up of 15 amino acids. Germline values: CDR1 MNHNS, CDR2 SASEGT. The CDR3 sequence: CASSEAAGGGYEQYF. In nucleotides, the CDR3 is TGTGCCAGCAGTGAAGCGGCAGGGGGTGGTTACGAGCAGTACTTC.

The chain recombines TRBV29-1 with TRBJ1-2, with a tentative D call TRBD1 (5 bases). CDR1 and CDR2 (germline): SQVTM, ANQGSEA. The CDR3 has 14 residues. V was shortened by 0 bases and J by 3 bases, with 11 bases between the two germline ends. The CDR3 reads CSVEDPGGDYGYTF. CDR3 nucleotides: TGCAGCGTTGAAGATCCGGGGGGGGACTATGGCTACACCTTC.

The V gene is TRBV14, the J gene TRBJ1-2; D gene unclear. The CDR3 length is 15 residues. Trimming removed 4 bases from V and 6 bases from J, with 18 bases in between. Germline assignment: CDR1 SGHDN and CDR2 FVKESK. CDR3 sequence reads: CASSPSHRGVDGYTF. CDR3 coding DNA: TGTGCCAGCAGCCCCTCACATCGAGGAGTTGATGGCTACACCTTC.

The CDR3 sequence is CASSSRQGGQETQYF. CDR3 sequence (DNA): TGTGCCAGCAGCTCCCGACAGGGGGGACAAGAGACCCAGTACTTC. J is TRBJ2-5 and V is TRBV5-6; 9 bases match TRBD1. V shed 3 bases, J shed 2 bases, and the junction held 5 bases outside the gene matches. The V gene's germline CDR1 is SGHDT and CDR2 YYEEEE. The CDR3 has 15 residues.

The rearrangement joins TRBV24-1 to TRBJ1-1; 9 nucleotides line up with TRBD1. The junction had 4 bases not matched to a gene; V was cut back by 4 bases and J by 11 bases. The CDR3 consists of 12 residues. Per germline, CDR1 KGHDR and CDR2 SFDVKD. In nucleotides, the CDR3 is TGTGCCACCAGTGACCCCGGGACAGGGGCTTTCTTT. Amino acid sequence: CATSDPGTGAFF.

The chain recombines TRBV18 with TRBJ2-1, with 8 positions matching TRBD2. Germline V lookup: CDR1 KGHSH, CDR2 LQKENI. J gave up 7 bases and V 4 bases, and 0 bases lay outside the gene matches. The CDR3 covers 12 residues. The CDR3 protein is CASSRLANEQFF. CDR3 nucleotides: TGTGCCAGCTCACGACTAGCGAATGAGCAGTTCTTC.

The CDR3 DNA is TGTGCCAGCAGCCCCTCGGGACAGGGAAACACTGAAGCTTTCTTT. This gives the protein CASSPSGQGNTEAFF. This sequence joins TRBV13 and TRBJ1-1, with 9 nucleotides matching TRBD1. Germline CDR1 and CDR2: PRHDT and FYEKMQ (reference sequence). Trimming removed 5 bases from V and 2 bases from J; junction bases left unmatched: 6. This CDR3 is built from 15 residues.

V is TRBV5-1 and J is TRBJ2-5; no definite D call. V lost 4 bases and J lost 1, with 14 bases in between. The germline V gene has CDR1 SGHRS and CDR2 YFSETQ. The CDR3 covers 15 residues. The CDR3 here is CASSPVGSLQETQYF. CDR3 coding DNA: TGCGCCAGCAGCCCGGTGGGCAGCCTCCAAGAGACCCAGTACTTC.

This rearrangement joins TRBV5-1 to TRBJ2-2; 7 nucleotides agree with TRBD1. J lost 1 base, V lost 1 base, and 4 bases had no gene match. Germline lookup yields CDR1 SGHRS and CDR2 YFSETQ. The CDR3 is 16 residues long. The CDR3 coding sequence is TGCGCCAGCAGCTTGCAAGGGGGCTTGAACACCGGGGAGCTGTTTTTT. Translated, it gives CASSLQGGLNTGELFF.

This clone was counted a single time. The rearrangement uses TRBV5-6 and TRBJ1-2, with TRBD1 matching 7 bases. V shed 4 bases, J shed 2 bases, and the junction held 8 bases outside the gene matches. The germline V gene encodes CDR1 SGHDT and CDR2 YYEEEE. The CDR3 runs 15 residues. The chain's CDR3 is CASSETGTENYGYTF. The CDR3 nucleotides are TGTGCCAGCAGCGAAACCGGGACAGAAAACTATGGCTACACCTTC.